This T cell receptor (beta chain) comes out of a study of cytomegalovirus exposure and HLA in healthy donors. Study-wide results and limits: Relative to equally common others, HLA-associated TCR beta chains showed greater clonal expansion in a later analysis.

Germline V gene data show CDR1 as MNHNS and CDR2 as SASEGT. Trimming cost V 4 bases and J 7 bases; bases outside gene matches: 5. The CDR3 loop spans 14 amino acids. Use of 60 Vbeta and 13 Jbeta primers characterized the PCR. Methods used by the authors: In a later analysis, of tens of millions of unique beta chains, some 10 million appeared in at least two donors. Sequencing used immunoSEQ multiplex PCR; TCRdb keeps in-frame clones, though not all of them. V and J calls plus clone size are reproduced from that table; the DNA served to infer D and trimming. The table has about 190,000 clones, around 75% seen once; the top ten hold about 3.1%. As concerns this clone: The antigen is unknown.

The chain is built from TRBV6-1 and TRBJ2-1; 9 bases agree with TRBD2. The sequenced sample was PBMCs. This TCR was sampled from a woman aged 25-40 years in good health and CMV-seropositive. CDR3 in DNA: TGTGCCAGCAGTGTTAGGCGGGAGGGGAATGAGCAGTTCTTC. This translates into CASSVRREGNEQFF.